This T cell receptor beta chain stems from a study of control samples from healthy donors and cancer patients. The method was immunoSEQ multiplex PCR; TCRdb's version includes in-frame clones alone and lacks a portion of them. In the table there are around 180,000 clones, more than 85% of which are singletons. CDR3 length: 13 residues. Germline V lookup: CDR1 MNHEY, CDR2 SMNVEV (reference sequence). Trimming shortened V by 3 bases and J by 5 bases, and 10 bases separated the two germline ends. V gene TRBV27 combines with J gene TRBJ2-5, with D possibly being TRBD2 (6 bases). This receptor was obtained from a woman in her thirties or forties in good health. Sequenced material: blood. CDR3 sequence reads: CASSLGLQETQYF. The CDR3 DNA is TGTGCCAGCAGTTTGGGACTCCAGGAGACCCAGTACTTC.